The clone carrying this T cell receptor (beta chain) showed up many times. TCRdb re-called the 5' RACE reads with MiXCR, one entry per CDR3 protein. The top ten clones hold approximately 3% of a sample with approximately 300,000 distinct CDR3 sequences, about 10% of them seen once. This sample is drawn from a study of T cells after yellow fever vaccination. V shed 7 bases, J shed 2 bases, and the junction held 5 bases outside the gene matches. CDR3 length equals 15 residues. Germline V gene lookup returns CDR1 SNHLY and CDR2 FYNNEI. The sequenced sample was CD4+ T cells sorted from PBMCs, obtained 45 days after the yellow fever booster vaccination. This sequence joins TRBV2 and TRBJ2-2; 9 bases line up with TRBD2. The sequence was obtained from a man in his late teens or twenties who received the YFV17D yellow fever vaccine. CDR3: CASTLTSGNTGELFF. The CDR3 nucleotides are TGTGCCAGCACCCTGACTAGCGGAAACACCGGGGAGCTGTTTTTT.